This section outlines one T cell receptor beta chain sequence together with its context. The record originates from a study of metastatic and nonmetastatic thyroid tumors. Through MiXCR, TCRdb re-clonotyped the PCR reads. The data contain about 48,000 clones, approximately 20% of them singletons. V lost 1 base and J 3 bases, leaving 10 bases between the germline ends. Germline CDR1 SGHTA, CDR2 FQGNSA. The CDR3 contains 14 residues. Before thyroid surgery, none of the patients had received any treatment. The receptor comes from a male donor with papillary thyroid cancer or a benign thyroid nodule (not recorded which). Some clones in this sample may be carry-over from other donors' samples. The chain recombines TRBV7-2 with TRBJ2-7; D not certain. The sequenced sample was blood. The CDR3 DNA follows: TGTGCCAGCAGCTTAGGAGGTGGGCTCTACGAGCAGTACTTC. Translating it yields CASSLGGGLYEQYF.